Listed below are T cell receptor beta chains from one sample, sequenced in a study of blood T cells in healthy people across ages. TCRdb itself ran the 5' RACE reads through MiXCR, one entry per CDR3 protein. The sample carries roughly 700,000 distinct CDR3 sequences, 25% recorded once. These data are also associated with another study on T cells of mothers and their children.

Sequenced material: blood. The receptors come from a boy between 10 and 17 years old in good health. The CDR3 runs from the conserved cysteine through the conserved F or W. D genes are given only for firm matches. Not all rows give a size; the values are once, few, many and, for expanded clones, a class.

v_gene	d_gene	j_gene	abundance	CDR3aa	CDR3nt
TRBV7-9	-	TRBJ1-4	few	CASSPGGLDEKLFF	TGTGCCAGCAGCCCGGGGGGTTTGGATGAAAAACTGTTTTTT
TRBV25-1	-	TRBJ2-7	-	CASSDKGSYEQYF	TGTGCCAGCAGTGACAAGGGCTCCTACGAGCAGTACTTC
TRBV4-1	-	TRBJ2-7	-	CANSHQQGSLGEQYF	TGCGCCAACAGCCACCAACAGGGTTCCCTTGGGGAGCAGTACTTC
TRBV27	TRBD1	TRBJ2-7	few	CASSLGTGEYEQYF	TGTGCCAGCAGCCTTGGGACAGGGGAATACGAGCAGTACTTC
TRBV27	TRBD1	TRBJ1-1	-	CASRLTGDTEAFF	TGTGCCAGCCGGCTCACAGGGGACACTGAAGCTTTCTTT
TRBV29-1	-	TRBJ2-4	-	CSVGEGSKNIQYF	TGCAGCGTTGGTGAGGGATCCAAAAACATTCAGTACTTC
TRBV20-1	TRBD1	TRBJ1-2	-	CSARPGTGGGGYTF	TGCAGTGCTAGACCCGGGACAGGGGGCGGGGGCTACACCTTC
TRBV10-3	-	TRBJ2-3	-	CAISENRPPTDTQYF	TGTGCCATCAGTGAAAACAGGCCGCCCACAGATACGCAGTATTTT
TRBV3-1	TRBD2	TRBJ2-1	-	CASSQGLAGTYNEQFF	TGTGCCAGCAGCCAAGGGCTAGCGGGGACCTACAATGAGCAGTTCTTC
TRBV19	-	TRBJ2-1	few	CASSGLPSEQFF	TGTGCCAGTAGTGGACTGCCAAGTGAGCAGTTCTTC
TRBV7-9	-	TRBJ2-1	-	CASRDTAYNEQFF	TGTGCCTCCCGGGACACTGCCTACAATGAGCAGTTCTTC